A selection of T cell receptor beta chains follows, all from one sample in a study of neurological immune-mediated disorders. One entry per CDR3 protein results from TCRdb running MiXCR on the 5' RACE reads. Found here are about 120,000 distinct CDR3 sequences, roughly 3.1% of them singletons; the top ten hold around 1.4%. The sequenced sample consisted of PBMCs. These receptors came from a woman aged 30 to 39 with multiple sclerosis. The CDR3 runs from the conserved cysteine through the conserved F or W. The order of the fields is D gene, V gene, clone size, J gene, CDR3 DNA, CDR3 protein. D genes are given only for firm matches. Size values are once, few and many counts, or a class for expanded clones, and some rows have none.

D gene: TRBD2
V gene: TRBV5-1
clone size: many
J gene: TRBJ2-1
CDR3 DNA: TGCGCCAGCAGGGACCTACTAGCGGGGGGGCACAATGAGCAGTTCTTC
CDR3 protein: CASRDLLAGGHNEQFF

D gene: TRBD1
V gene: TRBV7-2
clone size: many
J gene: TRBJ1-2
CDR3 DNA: TGTGCCAGCAGCTTATCTACCGGGACAGGGTATGGCTACACCTTC
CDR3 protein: CASSLSTGTGYGYTF

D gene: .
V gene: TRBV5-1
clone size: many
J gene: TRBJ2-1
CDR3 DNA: TGCGCCAGCAGCTTGGTCGGGACGAGCTCCTACAATGAGCAGTTCTTC
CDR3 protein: CASSLVGTSSYNEQFF

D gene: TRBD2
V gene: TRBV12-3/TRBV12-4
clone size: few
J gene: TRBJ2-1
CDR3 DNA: TGTGCCAGCACCTATAGCGGGGGGGAGCAGTTCTTC
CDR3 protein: CASTYSGGEQFF

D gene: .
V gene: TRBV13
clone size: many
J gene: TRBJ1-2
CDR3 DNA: TGTGCCAGCAGCTTACTTCTAGATGATGGCTACACCTTC
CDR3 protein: CASSLLLDDGYTF

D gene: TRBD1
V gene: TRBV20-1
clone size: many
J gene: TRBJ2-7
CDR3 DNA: TGCAGTGCTCCCCACCGACAGGGGGCGTACGAGCAGTACTTC
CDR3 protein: CSAPHRQGAYEQYF

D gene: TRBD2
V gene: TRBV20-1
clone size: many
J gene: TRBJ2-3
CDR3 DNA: TGCAGTGCTAGAGAGCCTAGCGGGAAGAGCACAGATACGCAGTATTTT
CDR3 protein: CSAREPSGKSTDTQYF

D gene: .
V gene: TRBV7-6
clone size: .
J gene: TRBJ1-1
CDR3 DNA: TGTGCCAGCCGCCCGAGAATGGAGAACACTGAAGCTTTCTTT
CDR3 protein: CASRPRMENTEAFF

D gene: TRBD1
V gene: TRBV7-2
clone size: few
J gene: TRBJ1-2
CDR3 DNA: TGTGCCAGCAGCTCAAGACAGGGACGCTTTAACTATGGCTACACCTTC
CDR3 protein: CASSSRQGRFNYGYTF

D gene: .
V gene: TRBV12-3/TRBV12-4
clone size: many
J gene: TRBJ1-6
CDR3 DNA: TGTGCCAGCAGTCCTCATGGCGGGACAACAGTTTCCCTCCACTTT
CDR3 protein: CASSPHGGTTVSLHF

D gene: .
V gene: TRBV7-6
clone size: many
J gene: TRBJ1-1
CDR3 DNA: TGTGCCAGCAGCTTAGCCTCCTTAAGGGTTATGAACACTGAAGCTTTCTTT
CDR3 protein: CASSLASLRVMNTEAFF

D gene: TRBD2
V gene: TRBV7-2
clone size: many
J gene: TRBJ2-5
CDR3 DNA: TGTGCCAGCAGCCCGTCGATGGCTAGCGGGGGAGAGACCCAGTACTTC
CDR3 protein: CASSPSMASGGETQYF

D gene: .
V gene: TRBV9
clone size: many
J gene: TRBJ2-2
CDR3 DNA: TGTGCCAGCAGCGTATTACCCTCCGCGAACACCGGGGAGCTGTTTTTT
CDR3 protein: CASSVLPSANTGELFF

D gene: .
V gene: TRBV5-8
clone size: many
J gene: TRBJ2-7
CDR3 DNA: TGTGCCAGCAGCCGCGACGGCCGCTACGAGCAGTACTTC
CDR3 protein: CASSRDGRYEQYF

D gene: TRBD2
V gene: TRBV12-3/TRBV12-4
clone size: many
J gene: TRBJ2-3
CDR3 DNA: TGTGCCAGCAGTGCGGGACTAGCGGGAGGGGGAGATACGCAGTATTTT
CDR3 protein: CASSAGLAGGGDTQYF

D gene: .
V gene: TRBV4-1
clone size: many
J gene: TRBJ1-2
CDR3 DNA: TGCGCCAGCAGTCTAGGGCGGGATAGGTCTAACTATGGCTACACCTTC
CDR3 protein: CASSLGRDRSNYGYTF

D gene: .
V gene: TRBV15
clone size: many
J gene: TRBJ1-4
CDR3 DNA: TGTGCCACCAGCAGAGAAGACAGCTATGAAAAACTGTTTTTT
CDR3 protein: CATSREDSYEKLFF

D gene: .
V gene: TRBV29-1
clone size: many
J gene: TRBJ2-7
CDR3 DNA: TGCAGCGTTTCGAGGGGTAACTACGAGCAGTACTTC
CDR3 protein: CSVSRGNYEQYF

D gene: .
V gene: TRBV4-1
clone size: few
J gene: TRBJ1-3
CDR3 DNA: TGCGCCAGCAGCCAAACCGACTTTGCCGGAAACACCATATATTTT
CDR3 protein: CASSQTDFAGNTIYF

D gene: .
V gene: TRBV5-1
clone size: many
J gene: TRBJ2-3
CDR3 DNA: TGCGCCAGCAGCTTCAGCCCAGATACGCAGTATTTT
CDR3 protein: CASSFSPDTQYF

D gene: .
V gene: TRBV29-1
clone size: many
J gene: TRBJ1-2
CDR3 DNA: TGCAGCGTTGATGGGGGAGGATATGGCTACACCTTC
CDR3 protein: CSVDGGGYGYTF

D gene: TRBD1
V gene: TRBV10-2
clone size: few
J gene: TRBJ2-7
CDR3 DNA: TGCGCCAGCAGAGACGGACAGGGGGGATACGAGCAGTACTTC
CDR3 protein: CASRDGQGGYEQYF

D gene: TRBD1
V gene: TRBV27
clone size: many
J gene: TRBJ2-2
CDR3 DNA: TGTGCCAGCAGTTTATCTGGGACAGTACACACCGGGGAGCTGTTTTTT
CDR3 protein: CASSLSGTVHTGELFF

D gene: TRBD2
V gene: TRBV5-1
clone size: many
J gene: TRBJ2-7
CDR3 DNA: TGCGCCAGCAGCCCGTCATTACTAGCGGCCTCCTACGAGCAGTACTTC
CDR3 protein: CASSPSLLAASYEQYF

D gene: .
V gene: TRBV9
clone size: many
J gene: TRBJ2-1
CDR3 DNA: TGTGCCAGCAGCGTAGTAGGCAGAGGGGACATAAATGAGCAGTTCTTC
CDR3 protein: CASSVVGRGDINEQFF

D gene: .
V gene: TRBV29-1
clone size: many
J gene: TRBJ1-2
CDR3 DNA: TGCAGCGACCCTCAGGGGAGGAACTATGGCTACACCTTC
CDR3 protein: CSDPQGRNYGYTF

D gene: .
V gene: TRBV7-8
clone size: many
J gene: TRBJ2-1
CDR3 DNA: TGTGCCAGCAGCTTCCGGGGAGACAATGAGCAGTTCTTC
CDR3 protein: CASSFRGDNEQFF

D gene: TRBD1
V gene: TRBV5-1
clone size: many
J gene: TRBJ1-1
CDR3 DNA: TGCGCCAGCAGCTCAGTCCCGGGACAGGGCTGGAACACTGAAGCTTTCTTT
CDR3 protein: CASSSVPGQGWNTEAFF

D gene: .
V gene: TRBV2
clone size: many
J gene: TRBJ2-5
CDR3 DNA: TGTGCCAGCATCATGGATGGGAGGGAGACCCAGTACTTC
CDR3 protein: CASIMDGRETQYF

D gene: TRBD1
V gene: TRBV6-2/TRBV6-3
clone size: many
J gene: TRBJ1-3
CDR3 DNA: TGTGCCAGCAGTTATCCACAGGGGAGCTCTGGAAACACCATATATTTT
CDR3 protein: CASSYPQGSSGNTIYF

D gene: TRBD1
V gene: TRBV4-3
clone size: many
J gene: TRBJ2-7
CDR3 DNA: TGCGCCAGCAGCGTAGGCCGGGACAGGGTACCCCACGAGCAGTACTTC
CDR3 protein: CASSVGRDRVPHEQYF

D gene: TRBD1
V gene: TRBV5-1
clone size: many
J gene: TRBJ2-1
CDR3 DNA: TGCGCCAGCAGCTGGAGAAGACAGGGGGTAGGTAGTGAGCAGTTCTTC
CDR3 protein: CASSWRRQGVGSEQFF

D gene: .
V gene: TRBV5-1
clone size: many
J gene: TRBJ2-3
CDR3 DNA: TGCGCCAGCAGCGCAGGGTCGGCGAGTACAGATACGCAGTATTTT
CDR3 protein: CASSAGSASTDTQYF

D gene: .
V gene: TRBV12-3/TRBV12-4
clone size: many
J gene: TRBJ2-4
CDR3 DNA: TGTGCCAGCAGTTTAATTCAGGGTGGATCCAAAAACATTCAGTACTTC
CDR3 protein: CASSLIQGGSKNIQYF

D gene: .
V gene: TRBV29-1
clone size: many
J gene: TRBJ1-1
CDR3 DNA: TGCAGCGTTAGGGCCGATATGAACACTGAAGCTTTCTTT
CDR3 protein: CSVRADMNTEAFF

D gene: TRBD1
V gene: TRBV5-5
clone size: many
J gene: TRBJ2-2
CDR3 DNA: TGTGCCAGCAGTTCTAGTCCCGGGACAGGTTTCACGAACACCGGGGAGCTGTTTTTT
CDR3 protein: CASSSSPGTGFTNTGELFF

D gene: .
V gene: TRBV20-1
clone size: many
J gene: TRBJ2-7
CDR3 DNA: TGCAGTGCCAAGTGGAGGAACCTCGCCGAGCAGTACTTC
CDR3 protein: CSAKWRNLAEQYF

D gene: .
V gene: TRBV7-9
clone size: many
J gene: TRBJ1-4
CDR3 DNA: TGTGCCAGCAGCTTCTCCGGGGAAGTTAATGAAAAACTGTTTTTT
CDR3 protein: CASSFSGEVNEKLFF

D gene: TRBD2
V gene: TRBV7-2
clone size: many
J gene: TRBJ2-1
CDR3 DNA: TGTGCCAGCAGCATTAGCGGGGTTTTCAATGAGCAGTTCTTC
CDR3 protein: CASSISGVFNEQFF

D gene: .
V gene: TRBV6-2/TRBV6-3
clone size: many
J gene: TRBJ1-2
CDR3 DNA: TGTGCCAGCAGTCCACAACCCACTACCTTCTATGGCTACACCTTC
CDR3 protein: CASSPQPTTFYGYTF

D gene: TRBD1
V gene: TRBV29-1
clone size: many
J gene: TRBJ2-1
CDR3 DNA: TGCAGCGTTGAAGGGGACAGTCCCTACAATGAGCAGTTCTTC
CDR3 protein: CSVEGDSPYNEQFF

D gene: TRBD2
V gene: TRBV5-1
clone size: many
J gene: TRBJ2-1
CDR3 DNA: TGCGCCAGCAGCTTGGGGACTAGCGGGGGGGGTGAGCAGTTCTTC
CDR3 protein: CASSLGTSGGGEQFF

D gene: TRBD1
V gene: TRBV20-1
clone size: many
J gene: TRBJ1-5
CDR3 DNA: TGCAGTGCTAAAACAGGGGATCAGCCCCAGCATTTT
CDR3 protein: CSAKTGDQPQHF

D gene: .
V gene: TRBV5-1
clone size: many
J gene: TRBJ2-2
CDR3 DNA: TGCGCCAGCAGCTTGGATTTACTAGTTGTCGGCGGGGAGCTGTTTTTT
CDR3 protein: CASSLDLLVVGGELFF

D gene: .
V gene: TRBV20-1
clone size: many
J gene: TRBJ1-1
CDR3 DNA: TGCAGTGCCGGGTTGAACACTGAAGCTTTCTTT
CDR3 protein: CSAGLNTEAFF

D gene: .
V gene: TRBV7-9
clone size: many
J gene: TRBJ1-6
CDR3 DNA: TGTGCCAGCAGCTCATCACAAACCGATAATTCACCCCTCCACTTT
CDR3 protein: CASSSSQTDNSPLHF

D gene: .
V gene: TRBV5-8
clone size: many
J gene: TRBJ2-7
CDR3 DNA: TGTGCCAGCAACAAGCGGGCAGGGGTGGGCGAGCAGTACTTC
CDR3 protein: CASNKRAGVGEQYF

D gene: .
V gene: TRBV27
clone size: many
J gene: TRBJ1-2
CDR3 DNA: TGTGCCAGCAGTTTAAGGGGCCGGAACTATGGCTACACCTTC
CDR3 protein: CASSLRGRNYGYTF

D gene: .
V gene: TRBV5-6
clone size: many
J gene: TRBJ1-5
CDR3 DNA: TGTGCCAGCAGCTTGAGGCAGGGGAGCAATCAGCCCCAGCATTTT
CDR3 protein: CASSLRQGSNQPQHF

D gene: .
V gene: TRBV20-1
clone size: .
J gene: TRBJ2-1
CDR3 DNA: TGCAGTGCTAGTCCCTCGACAAATGAGCAGTTCTTC
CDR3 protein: CSASPSTNEQFF

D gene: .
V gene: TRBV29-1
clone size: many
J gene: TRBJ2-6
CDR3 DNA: TGCAGCGTTAGCGGACGGAGTAGCTCTGGGGCCAACGTCCTGACTTTC
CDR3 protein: CSVSGRSSSGANVLTF

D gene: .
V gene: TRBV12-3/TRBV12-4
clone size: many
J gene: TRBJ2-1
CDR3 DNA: TGTGCCAGCAGTTCTCGGGGGAGGAATGAGCAGTTCTTC
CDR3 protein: CASSSRGRNEQFF

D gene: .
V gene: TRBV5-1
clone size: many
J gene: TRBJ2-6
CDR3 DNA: TGCGCCAGCAGCTTGACTCAGAGTAGCTCTGGGGCCAACGTCCTGACTTTC
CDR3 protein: CASSLTQSSSGANVLTF

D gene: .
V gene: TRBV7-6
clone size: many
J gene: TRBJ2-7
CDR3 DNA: TGTGCCAGCAGCTACGCGGGACGGAACTACGAGCAGTACTTC
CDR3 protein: CASSYAGRNYEQYF

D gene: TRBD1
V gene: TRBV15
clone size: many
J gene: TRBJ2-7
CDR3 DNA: TGTGCCACCAGCACCCTACAGGGGGCGGCGTACGAGCAGTACTTC
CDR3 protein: CATSTLQGAAYEQYF